The following is a TCR beta chain sequence with its context. What it binds is not known. The data belong to a study of cytomegalovirus exposure and HLA in healthy donors. As for the study in general: The platform used for the 120 validation repertoires matched that of the 600 to 800 first-cohort repertoires, a later analysis reported. General observations from the study: Reportedly, cytomegalovirus status was diagnosed with high sensitivity and specificity.

Data came from immunoSEQ multiplex PCR; TCRdb stores just in-frame clones and leaves some out. The table has 100,000 to 150,000 clones, approximately 95% seen once; the top ten hold about 1.8%. Sample: PBMCs. This clonotype originated in a young man in good health and CMV-seronegative.

The CDR3 is CASSALGGTETQYF. The CDR3 DNA reads as TGTGCCAGCAGTGCTTTAGGCGGGACGGAGACCCAGTACTTC. The chain joins TRBV25-1 to TRBJ2-5; perhaps TRBD2 as D (6 bases). V gave up 4 bases and J gave up 5 bases, with 14 bases separating them. CDR3 length: 14 amino acids. Per the germline V gene, CDR1 is MGHDK and CDR2 is SYGVNS.